These 32 T cell receptor beta chains were sequenced from one sample in a study of blood T cell repertoires in COVID-19. TCRdb's copy holds only in-frame clones and misses some; the assay was immunoSEQ multiplex PCR. The sample contains tens of thousands of clones, about 74% of which appear only once. Sequencing input: peripheral blood. The source is a man aged 65-85 years with COVID-19, enrolled during active disease.

This clone was detected a few times. This chain joins TRBV27 and TRBJ2-2, with D unclear. The CDR3 is 15 amino acids. V was pared by 0 bases and J by 6 bases, with 11 bases between. CDR1 is MNHEY, CDR2 SMNVEV, per germline (reference sequence). The CDR3 nucleotides read TGTGCCAGCAGTTTATCTAGAGTAAGCGCCGGGGAGCTGTTTTTT. It yields the protein CASSLSRVSAGELFF.

The J gene is TRBJ1-1, the V gene TRBV2; 7 positions match TRBD1. The ends lost 6 bases at V and 1 base at J; junction bases unmatched: 5. There are 14 residues in the CDR3. In germline, CDR1 is SNHLY, CDR2 FYNNEI. Here the CDR3 DNA reads TGTGCCAGCAGGCCTAGACAGGGGAACACTGAAGCTTTCTTT. It is translated as CASRPRQGNTEAFF.

V and J are TRBV6-5 and TRBJ2-4; 8 nucleotides agree with TRBD2. CDR3 length: 13 amino acids. Germline CDR1 and CDR2: MNHEY and SVGAGI. Losses at the gene ends were 10 bases for V and 6 bases for J; bases not matched to a gene: 8. In nucleotides, the CDR3 is TGTGCCATCGACCAACTAGCGGTAAACATTCAGTACTTC. Protein sequence: CAIDQLAVNIQYF.

This clone came up many times. V usage is TRBV15 and J usage is TRBJ1-5; D remains ambiguous. This CDR3 region has 13 residues. Trimming pared 0 bases from V and 7 bases from J, leaving 7 bases between. CDR1 and CDR2 (germline): LNHNV, YYDKDF (reference sequence). CDR3 protein: CATSRDLSQPQHF. The CDR3 DNA reads TGTGCCACCAGCAGAGATTTGAGCCAGCCCCAGCATTTT. Full variable domain (outside the CDR3, taken from reference TRBV15 and TRBJ1-5): DAMVIQNPRYQVTQFGKPVTLSCSQTLNHNVMYWYQQKSSQAPKLLFHYYDKDFNNEADTPDNFQSRRPNTSFCFLDIRSPGLGDTAMYLCATSRDLSQPQHFGDGTRLSIL.

This clone was seen more than once but under ten times. The rearrangement uses TRBV7-9 and TRBJ1-1; the D is unclear. The V gene lost 3 bases and the J gene lost 3 bases, with 8 bases spanning the gap. The CDR3 loop spans 13 amino acids. CDR1 is SEHNR and CDR2 is FQNEAQ in the germline V gene (reference sequence). This chain's CDR3 is CASSFVRDTEAFF. In DNA form, the CDR3 reads TGTGCCAGCAGCTTTGTTCGGGACACTGAAGCTTTCTTT.

The V call is TRBV11-2, the J call TRBJ1-4, with 9 bases that match TRBD1. In germline, CDR1 is SGHAT, CDR2 FQNNGV. Losses at the gene ends were 5 bases for V and 10 bases for J; bases not matched to a gene: 14. The CDR3 is made up of 16 amino acids. The CDR3 DNA reads as TGTGCCAGCAGCACAGAAGAGGGACAGGGAGAGGGAAAACTGTTTTTT. Translating it yields CASSTEEGQGEGKLFF. Using reference TRBV11-2 and TRBJ1-4 for the parts outside the CDR3, the full variable domain is EAGVAQSPRYKIIEKRQSVAFWCNPISGHATLYWYQQILGQGPKLLIQFQNNGVVDDSQLPKDRFSAERLKGVDSTLKIQPAKLEDSAVYLCASSTEEGQGEGKLFFGSGTQLSVL.

This clone was seen only a few times. V and J are TRBV4-1 and TRBJ1-2; 8 nucleotides agree with TRBD1. Looked up from germline, CDR1 is MGHRA and CDR2 is YSYEKL. The CDR3 runs 15 residues. The J segment lost 4 bases and the V segment lost 0 bases, leaving 4 bases of the junction unmatched. The CDR3 bases are TGCGCCAGCAGCCAAGATCGACAGGGGTCCTATGGCTACACCTTC. The encoded protein is CASSQDRQGSYGYTF.

The chain combines TRBV11-2 with TRBJ2-5; no clear D. The CDR3 is made up of 14 amino acids. V was pared by 1 base and J by 1 base, with 7 bases between. In germline, CDR1 is SGHAT, CDR2 FQNNGV. CDR3 loop: CASSLVFSQETQYF. CDR3 nucleotide sequence: TGTGCCAGCAGCTTAGTATTCAGCCAAGAGACCCAGTACTTC.

The rearrangement joins TRBV7-8 to TRBJ2-1, with D perhaps TRBD2 (5 bases). CDR1 and CDR2 (germline): SGHVS, FQNEAQ. The CDR3 runs to 16 residues. V shed 3 bases and J shed 3 bases, with 15 bases lying between them. The CDR3 sequence: CASSLGAGLYYNEQFF. CDR3 DNA: TGTGCCAGCAGCTTGGGCGCGGGCTTATACTACAATGAGCAGTTCTTC.

The chain recombines TRBV2 with TRBJ1-6, with a weak D call TRBD1 (6 bases). The germline V gene has CDR1 SNHLY and CDR2 FYNNEI. V was shortened by 6 bases and J by 5 bases, with 11 bases between the two germline ends. The CDR3 contains 14 residues. In nucleotides, the CDR3 is TGTGCCAGCAGCCGGGACATCGATAATTCACCCCTCCACTTT. Protein product: CASSRDIDNSPLHF.

This sequence joins TRBV29-1 and TRBJ2-1; a possible D gene is TRBD2 (6 bases). V shed 4 bases and J shed 5 bases, with 9 bases lying between them. The CDR3 runs 12 residues. The germline V gene has CDR1 SQVTM and CDR2 ANQGSEA. In nucleotides, the CDR3 is TGCAGCGTTGTGGGACTCCACAATGAGCAGTTCTTC. Translation: CSVVGLHNEQFF.

CDR3 bases: TGTGCCAGTAGTACCGGGACAGGAGGAACTGAAGCTTTCTTT. It translates to CASSTGTGGTEAFF. The chain uses TRBV19 and TRBJ1-1, with 8 bases fitting TRBD1. The trim removed 4 bases at V and 5 bases at J, leaving 6 bases unmatched. The CDR3 runs to 14 residues. Germline assignment: CDR1 LNHDA and CDR2 SQIVND (reference sequence).

The CDR3 here is CASSDRGVQETQYF. In DNA form, the CDR3 reads TGTGCCAGCTCCGACAGGGGAGTCCAAGAGACCCAGTACTTC. The rearrangement uses TRBV18 and TRBJ2-5; 8 bases agree with TRBD1. Germline values: CDR1 KGHSH, CDR2 LQKENI. The CDR3 runs to 14 residues. V was clipped by 6 bases and J by 1 base; unmatched bases: 4.

V is TRBV5-1 and J is TRBJ2-5; 8 positions agree with TRBD1. The CDR3 loop spans 14 amino acids. Germline CDR1 reads SGHRS; CDR2 reads YFSETQ. With V trimmed by 4 bases and J by 5 bases, 7 bases remained unmatched. DNA for the CDR3: TGCGCCAGCAGCCTACCGCAGGGGGCGGAGACCCAGTACTTC. Translated: CASSLPQGAETQYF.

The J gene is TRBJ2-5, the V gene TRBV6-6; D is unresolved. The germline V gene encodes CDR1 MNHNY and CDR2 SVGAGI (reference sequence). Trimming shortened V by 7 bases and J by 0 bases, and 12 bases separated the two germline ends. The CDR3 contains 14 residues. CDR3 bases: TGTGCCAGCACCAAAGACACGTACCAAGAGACCCAGTACTTC. Translated, it gives CASTKDTYQETQYF.

The sample holds a few counts of this clone. V gene TRBV9 combines with J gene TRBJ2-7; TRBD1 matches 8 bases. CDR1 is SGDLS, CDR2 YYNGEE, per germline. Unmatched junction bases numbered 10, after V lost 2 bases and J lost 6 bases. This CDR3 has 15 residues. The CDR3 DNA reads as TGTGCCAGCAGCGTCGAAGGACAGGGACCTGCCGAGCAGTACTTC. Its protein product is CASSVEGQGPAEQYF.

The chain is built from TRBV27 and TRBJ1-6; no reliable D call. Germline V gene sequence: CDR1 MNHEY, CDR2 SMNVEV (reference sequence). V gave up 5 bases and J gave up 7 bases, with 9 bases separating them. The length of the CDR3 is 13 residues. This CDR3 reads CASSHGSNSPLHF. CDR3 DNA: TGTGCCAGCAGTCATGGGAGCAATTCACCCCTCCACTTT.

This chain links TRBV7-2 with TRBJ2-3, with 7 bases fitting TRBD1. Per the germline V gene, CDR1 is SGHTA and CDR2 is FQGNSA. Unmatched junction bases numbered 8, after V lost 5 bases and J lost 0 bases. The CDR3 is 16 amino acids. The CDR3 sequence: CASSLQGTPSTDTQYF. As DNA, the CDR3 is TGTGCCAGCAGCCTACAGGGGACCCCTAGCACAGATACGCAGTATTTT.

The J gene is TRBJ1-2, the V gene TRBV4-2; 8 positions match TRBD1. V lost 2 bases to trimming and J lost 7 bases; unmatched junction nucleotides: 12. Germline CDR1 and CDR2: LGHNA and YNFKEQ. This CDR3 contains 16 residues. The CDR3 DNA follows: TGTGCCAGCAGCCAACCCGGGACAGGCCTCCTTTTTGGCTACACCTTC. It codes for CASSQPGTGLLFGYTF.

This clone was seen once. The chain couples TRBV6-5 to TRBJ1-6, with 9 nucleotides matching TRBD1. Trimming cost V 5 bases and J 6 bases; bases outside gene matches: 2. The CDR3 sequence is 14 residues long. CDR1 is MNHEY, CDR2 SVGAGI, per germline. The CDR3, as DNA: TGTGCCAGCAGTCTGGGACAGGGTAATTCACCCCTCCACTTT. Protein sequence: CASSLGQGNSPLHF.

V gene TRBV7-3 combines with J gene TRBJ1-1, with D possibly matching TRBD1 (6 bases). Trimming pared 1 base from V and 5 bases from J, leaving 14 bases between. Germline V gives CDR1 SGHTA, CDR2 FQGTGA. This CDR3 contains 15 residues. The CDR3 sequence: CASSLKWGRDTEAFF. The CDR3 region has the DNA TGTGCCAGCAGCTTAAAGTGGGGGCGCGATACTGAAGCTTTCTTT.

This chain connects TRBV2 to TRBJ1-5, with TRBD1 matching over 9 bases. Losses at the gene ends were 6 bases for V and 6 bases for J; bases not matched to a gene: 9. This CDR3 spans 15 amino acids. Germline CDR1 reads SNHLY; CDR2 reads FYNNEI. The CDR3 sequence: CASRGEQGASQPQHF. The CDR3 DNA sequence: TGTGCCAGCAGGGGGGAACAGGGGGCCAGTCAGCCCCAGCATTTT.

This clone was recorded a few times. The chain employs TRBV2 and TRBJ2-7, with D perhaps TRBD1 (6 bases). The V end lost 4 bases, the J end lost 4 bases, and 17 bases lay between the germline ends. CDR3 length: 15 amino acids. Germline V gene sequence: CDR1 SNHLY, CDR2 FYNNEI. The CDR3 loop reads CASSGGHPNLYEQYF. In DNA, the CDR3 is TGTGCCAGCAGTGGGGGACACCCCAACCTATACGAGCAGTACTTC.

This clone was detected only a few times. The genes are TRBV28 and TRBJ1-5; D might be TRBD1 (6 bases). Trimming removed 5 bases from V and 5 bases from J, with 13 bases in between. CDR1 and CDR2 from the germline V gene are MDHEN and SYDVKM. The CDR3 sequence is 14 residues long. In DNA form, the CDR3 reads TGTGCCAGCAGTACCGACAGGTCGTATCAGCCCCAGCATTTT. Translation gives CASSTDRSYQPQHF.

V usage is TRBV7-2 and J usage is TRBJ2-7; 8 nucleotides align to TRBD2. Germline V CDR1 and CDR2: SGHTA, FQGNSA. This CDR3 comprises 14 residues. Trimming cost V 3 bases and J 6 bases; bases outside gene matches: 7. The CDR3 DNA sequence: TGTGCCAGCAGCTTTGGGACTAGAACTCTCGAGCAGTACTTC. Residues: CASSFGTRTLEQYF.

The V gene is TRBV7-3, the J gene TRBJ2-5; D is possibly TRBD2 (6 bases). Trimming took off 5 bases at V and 2 bases at J, with 15 bases between the two ends. Looked up from germline, CDR1 is SGHTA and CDR2 is FQGTGA. The CDR3 covers 15 residues. CDR3 in DNA: TGTGCCAGCAGCCCTGGACCACGGGGGCAAGAGACCCAGTACTTC. As protein: CASSPGPRGQETQYF.

V is TRBV6-5 and J is TRBJ2-7; TRBD1 aligns across 7 bases. The trim removed 5 bases at V and 1 base at J, leaving 2 bases unmatched. The CDR3 sequence is 13 residues long. From germline, CDR1 is MNHEY and CDR2 SVGAGI. CDR3 DNA sequence: TGTGCCAGCAGTACGACAGGGTCCTACGAGCAGTACTTC. This encodes CASSTTGSYEQYF.

The V and J genes are TRBV25-1 and TRBJ1-2; 7 bases are shared with TRBD1. Germline V lookup: CDR1 MGHDK, CDR2 SYGVNS. The V and J ends lost 8 bases and 8 bases, in that order; junction bases with no gene match: 14. CDR3 length: 14 residues. CDR3 sequence: CASSEGGRGSGYTF. The CDR3 DNA reads as TGTGCCAGCTCGGAAGGGGGCAGGGGCTCCGGCTACACCTTC.

This clone has a handful of counts. V is TRBV6-2 or TRBV6-3 and J is TRBJ2-7, with D tentatively TRBD2 (5 bases). Trimming left V 7 bases short and J 5 bases short, with 24 bases between. The CDR3 has 16 residues. Per the germline V gene, CDR1 is MNHEY and CDR2 is SVGEGT. In DNA, the CDR3 is TGTGCCAGCACCCCCCGGAGGAACGGGCTCCTGGACGAGCAGTACTTC. Translation: CASTPRRNGLLDEQYF.

V is TRBV24-1 and J is TRBJ1-5, with D perhaps matching TRBD1 (5 bases). Trimming shortened V by 4 bases and J by 3 bases, and 12 bases separated the two germline ends. CDR3 size: 15 residues. CDR1 is KGHDR and CDR2 is SFDVKD in the germline V gene. For the CDR3, the DNA is TGTGCCACCAGTGAACCAGGGATTCTCAATCAGCCCCAGCATTTT. Translated: CATSEPGILNQPQHF.

This clone was counted many times. The CDR3 spells CASQAARLANTGELFF. The CDR3 nucleotides read TGTGCCAGTCAGGCCGCTCGACTAGCGAACACCGGGGAGCTGTTTTTT. The rearrangement joins TRBV19 to TRBJ2-2; possibly TRBD2 for D (6 bases). CDR1 is LNHDA, CDR2 SQIVND, per germline (reference sequence). With 8 bases removed from V and 0 bases from J, the gap between germline ends came to 16 bases. This CDR3 is built from 16 residues.

The rearrangement links TRBV5-8 to TRBJ1-2, with no clear D. V was clipped by 4 bases and J by 6 bases, with 7 bases between them. CDR1 is SGHTS and CDR2 is YDEGEE in the germline V gene. This CDR3 is built from 11 residues. The CDR3 DNA is TGTGCCAGCAGCATTAATAATGGCTACACCTTC. This codes for CASSINNGYTF.